A single sample is the source of the 30 T cell receptor beta chains below, sequenced in a study of blood T cells in healthy people across ages (dated by TCRdb to the mid-2010s). Libraries were built with 5' RACE. The sequencing machine was an Illumina HiSeq 2500. A second PCR of roughly 6 to 11 cycles was run with a J-beta primer mix and a sample-barcoded 5' primer. TCRdb passed the public sequencing reads through fastp at Q25 and MiXCR, retaining productive beta sequences. Every entry covers one CDR3 protein and lists the most common genes and DNA from its rows. The sample includes around 1,100,000 distinct CDR3 sequences, with 35% to 40% observed a single time. The ten largest make up 13% of the sample. Sample: blood. The source of these receptors is a man between 18 and 29 years old in good health.

The J gene is TRBJ1-4, the V gene TRBV4-3; D perhaps matches TRBD1 (6 bases). Trimming shortened V by 3 bases and J by 3 bases, and 23 bases separated the two germline ends. Germline-derived CDR1 and CDR2 are LGHNA and YSLEER. This CDR3 comprises 19 residues. CDR3 in amino acids: CASSQTGSPESASNEKLFF. The DNA of the CDR3 is TGCGCCAGCAGCCAGACAGGATCGCCGGAAAGTGCGTCTAATGAAAAACTGTTTTTT.

This rearrangement joins TRBV20-1 to TRBJ2-5, with 8 bases lining up with TRBD1. The V gene end was trimmed by 3 bases and the J gene end by 1 base; junction bases not matched to a gene: 16. Germline CDR1 is DFQATT and CDR2 is SNEGSKA (reference sequence). The CDR3 sequence is 18 residues long. CDR3 residues: CSARETGALQPFQETQYF. The CDR3 DNA is TGCAGTGCTAGGGAGACAGGGGCCCTTCAGCCGTTCCAAGAGACCCAGTACTTC.

This clonotype was picked up a small number of times. The chain links TRBV7-8 to TRBJ1-5; D may be TRBD1 (6 bases). CDR1 is SGHVS and CDR2 is FQNEAQ in the germline V gene. Trimming stripped 3 bases from V and 0 bases from J, with 12 bases between. The CDR3 spans 16 residues. The CDR3: CASSLEQGYSNQPQHF. The CDR3 coding sequence is TGTGCCAGCAGCTTGGAACAGGGCTATAGCAATCAGCCCCAGCATTTT.

This clonotype was counted between two and nine times. The chain combines TRBV6-2 or TRBV6-3 with TRBJ1-2; D unclear. Germline V gene lookup returns CDR1 MNHEY and CDR2 SVGEGT. This CDR3 has 11 amino acids. The V end was cut by 4 bases, the J end by 4 bases, with 4 bases between. The CDR3 DNA sequence: TGTGCCAGCAGTTCCTTCTATGGCTACACCTTC. Its protein is CASSSFYGYTF.

This clonotype has at least ten counts. The chain employs TRBV14 and TRBJ1-1; D ambiguous. V lost 0 bases and J lost 6, with 11 bases in between. Germline lookup yields CDR1 SGHDN and CDR2 FVKESK. The CDR3 is 14 residues long. CDR3 region: CASSQDLAVAEAFF. CDR3 DNA: TGTGCCAGCAGCCAAGACCTCGCGGTCGCTGAAGCTTTCTTT.

This clonotype was found many times. V usage is TRBV18 and J usage is TRBJ2-5; no clear D gene. CDR1 is KGHSH and CDR2 is LQKENI in the germline V gene. This CDR3 is built from 13 residues. Trimming removed 2 bases from V and 5 bases from J, with 9 bases in between. The CDR3 spells CASSPKVGETQYF. In nucleotides, the CDR3 is TGTGCCAGCTCACCAAAGGTTGGGGAGACCCAGTACTTC.

The chain links TRBV12-3 or TRBV12-4 to TRBJ2-3; 10 positions agree with TRBD2. V gave up 7 bases and J gave up 1 base; unmatched junction bases: 8. The CDR3 loop spans 16 amino acids. The CDR3 protein is CASINSGGLGTDTQYF. CDR3 nucleotide sequence: TGTGCCAGCATTAATAGCGGGGGGCTCGGCACAGATACGCAGTATTTT.

The table lists this clonotype with a few counts. The V call is TRBV3-1, the J call TRBJ1-1, with 8 bases fitting TRBD1. The CDR3 is 13 residues long. V was pared by 4 bases and J by 5 bases, with 3 bases of the junction left unmatched. CDR1 and CDR2 (germline): LGHDT, YNNKEL (reference sequence). In DNA, the CDR3 is TGTGCCAGCAGCCGGACAGGGCCGACTGAAGCTTTCTTT. As protein: CASSRTGPTEAFF. The full variable domain, rest sourced from reference TRBV3-1 and TRBJ1-1, is DTAVSQTPKYLVTQMGNDKSIKCEQNLGHDTMYWYKQDSKKFLKIMFSYNNKELIINETVPNRFSPKSPDKAHLNLHINSLELGDSAVYFCASSRTGPTEAFFGQGTRLTVV.

This clonotype was detected ten times or more. At one of its ends the junction is not consistent with the germline gene, which may arise from a read error. This chain connects TRBV5-1 to TRBJ2-7, with TRBD1 matching 8 bases. The germline V gene encodes CDR1 SGHRS and CDR2 YFSETQ. The CDR3 totals 12 residues. The CDR3 DNA follows: TGTGCCAGCAGCTTGACAGGGGACGAGCAGTACTTC. Protein: CASSLTGDEQYF.

The chain links TRBV7-2 to TRBJ1-4, with no clear D. This CDR3 region has 15 residues. V lost 4 bases and J 8 bases, leaving 17 bases between the germline ends. From germline, CDR1 is SGHTA and CDR2 FQGNSA. CDR3 in DNA: TGTGCCAGCAGCTCAGGAGGCGGACTGGGGGAAAAACTGTTTTTT. Translating it yields CASSSGGGLGEKLFF.

The chain uses TRBV7-2 and TRBJ1-1, with 7 bases identical to TRBD1. The length of the CDR3 is 15 residues. The J segment lost 4 bases and the V segment lost 5 bases, leaving 10 bases of the junction unmatched. Germline V gene sequence: CDR1 SGHTA, CDR2 FQGNSA. The CDR3 loop is CASSPQTGPFTEAFF. The CDR3 DNA is TGTGCCAGCAGCCCTCAGACAGGGCCCTTCACTGAAGCTTTCTTT.

This clonotype was recorded a few times. The chain combines TRBV5-1 with TRBJ2-1; 10 bases are a match to TRBD1. V lost 0 bases, J lost 8 bases, and 2 bases stayed unmatched. The germline gives CDR1 SGHRS, CDR2 YFSETQ. The CDR3 is 14 residues long. Here the CDR3 reads CASSLGGTGDEQFF. The CDR3 nucleotides are TGCGCCAGCAGCTTGGGCGGGACAGGGGATGAGCAGTTCTTC.

The V gene is TRBV5-1, the J gene TRBJ2-4; D is perhaps TRBD1 or TRBD2 (5 bases each). The length of the CDR3 is 15 residues. Germline loops: CDR1 SGHRS, CDR2 YFSETQ. Deletions cut 1 base from V and 6 bases from J, with 14 bases between. CDR3 coding DNA: TGCGCCAGCAGCTTGACTGCTAGCCAGGGAAACATTCAGTACTTC. Residues: CASSLTASQGNIQYF.

The gene calls are TRBV4-1 and TRBJ1-2; D unclear. The CDR3 consists of 15 residues. The germline V and J ends were trimmed by 4 bases and 4 bases, with 16 bases remaining between them. Germline lookup yields CDR1 MGHRA and CDR2 YSYEKL. The chain's CDR3 is CASSPSSGAFYGYTF. The CDR3 DNA reads as TGCGCCAGCAGCCCGTCAAGTGGTGCCTTCTATGGCTACACCTTC.

The J gene is TRBJ1-2, the V gene TRBV6-4; unclear D gene. Germline lookup yields CDR1 MRHNA and CDR2 SNTAGT. The CDR3 is made up of 12 amino acids. The V gene lost 0 bases and the J gene lost 5 bases, with 4 bases spanning the gap. The CDR3 sequence: CASSDSEYGYTF. The CDR3 coding sequence is TGTGCCAGCAGTGACTCGGAATATGGCTACACCTTC.

This clonotype was recorded only once. This chain uses TRBV20-1 with TRBJ1-4; 7 positions agree with TRBD1. The CDR3 covers 13 residues. Germline V CDR1 and CDR2: DFQATT, SNEGSKA (reference sequence). V shed 4 bases and J 8 bases; nucleotides not matched to a gene: 7. CDR3 sequence: CSAKTGLWEKLFF. The CDR3 bases are TGCAGTGCTAAGACAGGGCTTTGGGAAAAACTGTTTTTT.

This clonotype was counted a few times. The chain is built from TRBV7-2 and TRBJ2-1; no reliable D call. The DNA end lines up better with TRBJ2-7; the J call may be wrong. Germline V gene sequence: CDR1 SGHTA, CDR2 FQGNSA. The CDR3 has 15 residues. The CDR3 reads CASSLEDGTYNEQYF. CDR3 nucleotide sequence: TGTGCCAGCAGCTTAGAAGACGGAACCTACAATGAGCAGTACTTC.

The chain recombines TRBV3-1 with TRBJ2-5; 12 nucleotides match TRBD1. The CDR3 is 17 amino acids. Germline V gene sequence: CDR1 LGHDT, CDR2 YNNKEL (reference sequence). J lost 0 bases, V lost 6 bases, and 8 bases had no gene match. This chain's CDR3 is CASRRGQGAPYQETQYF. The CDR3, as DNA: TGTGCCAGCAGACGGGGACAGGGGGCGCCGTACCAAGAGACCCAGTACTTC.

The V gene is TRBV4-3, the J gene TRBJ2-3; the match to TRBD1 covers 9 bases. The CDR3 length is 19 residues. Trimming cost V 2 bases and J 3 bases; bases outside gene matches: 15. Germline assignment: CDR1 LGHNA and CDR2 YSLEER. The CDR3 nucleotides are TGCGCCAGCAGCCAATTCCTTAACTCAGGACAGGGGTTAACAGATACGCAGTATTTT. Translating gives CASSQFLNSGQGLTDTQYF.

Worth noting for this clonotype: This may be a read error: a much more frequent sequence differs by one nucleotide. The chain is built from TRBV10-3 and TRBJ2-7, with TRBD1 matching 8 bases. Germline CDR1 ENHRY, CDR2 SYGVKD. The CDR3 has 15 amino acids. CDR3 sequence: CATSDLQGVTYEQYF. The CDR3 DNA sequence: TGTGCCACCAGTGACTTACAGGGGGTGACCTACGAGCAGTACTTC.

This clonotype was seen a few times. The chain uses TRBV2 and TRBJ2-2, with D unresolved. V shed 0 bases and J shed 5 bases, with 7 bases lying between them. The CDR3 is 14 residues long. Germline V CDR1 and CDR2: SNHLY, FYNNEI. CDR3 DNA: TGTGCCAGCAGTGAAGCGGCAAAAACCGGGGAGCTGTTTTTT. Translating it yields CASSEAAKTGELFF.

Comment on this clonotype: A read error may account for a junction end that differs from germline. V is TRBV6-2 or TRBV6-3 and J is TRBJ2-1; either TRBD1 or TRBD2 may supply D (5 bases each). This CDR3 comprises 14 residues. Germline-derived CDR1 and CDR2 are MNHEY and SVGEGT. The CDR3 DNA sequence: TGTGCCAGCGGTTACGTCGGGACGACCAATGAGCAGTTCTTC. Translated, it gives CASGYVGTTNEQFF.

V is TRBV6-6 and J is TRBJ1-1, with D hard to call. The germline CDR1 and CDR2 sequences are MNHNY and SVGAGI (reference sequence). The V gene lost 6 bases and the J gene lost 1 base, with 18 bases spanning the gap. This CDR3 comprises 16 residues. The CDR3 protein is CASRPHNTDTNTEAFF. CDR3 DNA sequence: TGTGCCAGCAGACCGCATAACACAGACACGAACACTGAAGCTTTCTTT.

DNA for the CDR3: TGTGCCAGCAGTCTCCTGGCCATAGAGACCCAGTACTTC. Its protein product is CASSLLAIETQYF. This chain connects TRBV28 to TRBJ2-5; no firm D call. The V and J ends lost 5 bases and 4 bases respectively, with 11 bases between them. This CDR3 has 13 residues. In germline, CDR1 is MDHEN, CDR2 SYDVKM.

This rearrangement joins TRBV4-3 to TRBJ1-1; 9 bases align to TRBD1. Germline loops: CDR1 LGHNA, CDR2 YSLEER. V lost 0 bases and J lost 2; bases outside the gene matches: 4. The CDR3 is 16 amino acids. The CDR3 loop reads CASSQDGQGINTEAFF. CDR3 coding DNA: TGCGCCAGCAGCCAAGACGGACAGGGGATTAACACTGAAGCTTTCTTT.

The chain uses TRBV20-1 and TRBJ1-5; no firm D call. This CDR3 is 14 amino acids long. The germline V gene has CDR1 DFQATT and CDR2 SNEGSKA (reference sequence). The V and J ends lost 7 bases and 1 base respectively, with 14 bases between them. Here the CDR3 reads CSVTVVTSNQPQHF. CDR3 DNA: TGCAGTGTAACAGTGGTTACGAGCAATCAGCCCCAGCATTTT.

The chain has TRBV20-1 and TRBJ2-1; D tentatively reads TRBD1 or TRBD2 (5 bases each). Germline V gene data show CDR1 as DFQATT and CDR2 as SNEGSKA (reference sequence). The CDR3 runs to 14 residues. The V and J ends lost 5 bases and 3 bases respectively, with 14 bases between them. The CDR3 bases are TGCAGTGCTGGGTGGGGGACCGGCTACAATGAGCAGTTCTTC. Amino acid sequence: CSAGWGTGYNEQFF.

This clonotype occurred a few times. This chain links TRBV2 with TRBJ1-1; the D gene is possibly TRBD1 (5 bases). The CDR3 covers 15 residues. V was trimmed by 2 bases and J by 5 bases, leaving 15 bases between them. CDR1 SNHLY and CDR2 FYNNEI come from the germline V gene. For the CDR3, the DNA is TGTGCCAGCAGTGAACGCGGGGGAGGAAGTACTGAAGCTTTCTTT. As protein: CASSERGGGSTEAFF.

CDR3 nucleotide sequence: TGTGCCAGTGCCGGGAGCTCCCGGGGCGAGCAGTACTTC. Residues: CASAGSSRGEQYF. The chain employs TRBV19 and TRBJ2-7, with a weak D call TRBD2 (6 bases). Trimming shortened V by 8 bases and J by 6 bases, and 17 bases separated the two germline ends. The CDR3 has 13 residues. CDR1 is LNHDA and CDR2 is SQIVND in the germline V gene (reference sequence).

The table lists this clonotype with a few counts. The genes are TRBV27 and TRBJ2-2; no firm D call. The CDR3 spans 13 residues. The V and J ends lost 4 bases and 3 bases respectively, with 6 bases between them. CDR1 MNHEY and CDR2 SMNVEV come from the germline V gene (reference sequence). Here the CDR3 DNA reads TGTGCCAGCAGTTACACCGACACCGGGGAGCTGTTTTTT. Encoded protein: CASSYTDTGELFF.